The T cell receptor (beta chain) under discussion was sequenced for a study of T cells in women clearing cervical HPV infection. Overall study results and limits: Associations may precede or follow infection; HPV-specific or memory T cells were not isolated. Combining TCR richness with V gene abundances gave roughly 0.8 AUC. CIN3+ cases had significantly higher TCR richness than controls; evenness did not differ.

Clones were read by immunoSEQ multiplex PCR, and TCRdb kept only the in-frame ones, dropping some. Recorded here are over 15,000 clones; the top ten clones represent around a tenth. Cervical HPV DNA detected by MY09/MY11 PCR, typed by dot-blot. Worth noting for this clone: Its antigen remains unidentified.

The sequencing input was blood buffy coat. The sequence derives from a woman aged 18-70 years with a cervical HPV16 infection that either progressed to CIN3+ or cleared (not recorded which).

The CDR3 DNA, read in part, is TGTGCCAGCAGCTTAGTTAGGGGTTTGAACCTTGGGGACTACGAG. Translation gives CASSLVRGLNLGDYE. The whole CDR3 sequence is CASSLVRGLNLGDYEQYF. The rearrangement links TRBV7-6 to TRBJ2-7; a weak D match, TRBD1 (5 bases). The CDR3 end lies 3 residues beyond the end of the read and is filled in from the germline J gene. The CDR3 length is 18 residues. Germline V lookup: CDR1 SGHVS, CDR2 FNYEAQ. V was pared by 1 base and J by 3 bases, with 22 bases between. Using reference TRBV7-6 and TRBJ2-7 for the parts outside the CDR3, the full variable domain is GAGVSQSPRYKVTKRGQDVALRCDPISGHVSLYWYRQALGQGPEFLTYFNYEAQQDKSGLPNDRFSAERPEGSISTLTIQRTEQRDSAMYRCASSLVRGLNLGDYEQYFGPGTRLTVT.